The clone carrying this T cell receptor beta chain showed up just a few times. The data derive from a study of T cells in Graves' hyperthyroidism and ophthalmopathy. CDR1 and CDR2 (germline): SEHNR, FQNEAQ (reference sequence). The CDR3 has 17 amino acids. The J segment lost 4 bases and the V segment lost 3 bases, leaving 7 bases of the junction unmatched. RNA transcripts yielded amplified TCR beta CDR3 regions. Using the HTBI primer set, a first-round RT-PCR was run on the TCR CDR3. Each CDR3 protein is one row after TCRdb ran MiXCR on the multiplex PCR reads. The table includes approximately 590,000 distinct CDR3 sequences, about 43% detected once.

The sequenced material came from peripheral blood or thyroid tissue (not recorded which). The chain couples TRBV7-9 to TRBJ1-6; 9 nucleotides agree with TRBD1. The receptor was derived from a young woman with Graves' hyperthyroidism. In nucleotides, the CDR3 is TGTGCCAGCAGCTTGTCCGGACAGGGGCCATATAATTCACCCCTCCACTTT. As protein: CASSLSGQGPYNSPLHF. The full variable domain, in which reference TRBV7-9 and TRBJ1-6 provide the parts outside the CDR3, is DTGVSQNPRHKITKRGQNVTFRCDPISEHNRLYWYRQTLGQGPEFLTYFQNEAQLEKSRLLSDRFSAERPKGSFSTLEIQRTEQGDSAMYLCASSLSGQGPYNSPLHFGNGTRLTVT.